This T cell receptor beta chain came from a study of T cells after yellow fever vaccination. About the research overall: Fractions containing few cells were prepared with SMART-Seq v4 Ultra Low Input. Study results and caveats: Researchers report a weaker secondary response that nonetheless peaked faster, day 5 versus 15. A large majority of primary-vaccination clones showed up again after the booster (96% CD4, around 85% CD8).

One entry per CDR3 protein, called by TCRdb with MiXCR from the 5' RACE reads. The sample contains about 240,000 distinct CDR3 sequences, 6.9% of which appear only once. The ends were cut back, 0 bases at V and 4 bases at J, with 9 bases in the middle. The CDR3 contains 14 residues. Germline CDR1 reads SGHRS; CDR2 reads YFSETQ. In this sample, this clonotype turned up many times. Its antigen is unknown. The gene calls are TRBV5-1 and TRBJ2-3, with D unclear. This clonotype was obtained from a man aged 30-40 years who received the YFV17D yellow fever vaccine. The source material was CD4+ T cells sorted from PBMCs, sampled 15 days after the yellow fever booster vaccination. The chain's CDR3 is CASSLAAFADTQYF. Written as DNA, the CDR3 is TGCGCCAGCAGCTTGGCTGCGTTTGCAGATACGCAGTATTTT.